The T cell receptor (beta chain) described here comes from a study of blood T cells in healthy people across ages. Study findings and constraints: Shifts in expanded clonotypes may have been confounded by donor CMV status, which was unknown. A roughly linear age-dependent decrease characterized TCR beta diversity per million T cells.

A J-beta primer mix and a sample-barcoded 5' primer were used in a second PCR of roughly 6 to 11 cycles. TCRdb analysed the 5' RACE reads with MiXCR anew, one entry per CDR3 protein. The sample yields more than 900,000 distinct CDR3 sequences, about 23% seen once. At least ten counts were recorded for this clonotype. Its antigen remains unknown. The germline V gene has CDR1 SQVTM and CDR2 ANQGSEA. V was trimmed by 3 bases and J by 6 bases, leaving 11 bases between them. The CDR3 sequence is 12 residues long. Each donor supplied approximately 10 milliliters of peripheral blood. Separately, the same data were catalogued under a study of T cells of mothers and their children. That study adds: Second-PCR amplification with M1S added sample barcodes and 2-4 random nucleotides.

The V call is TRBV29-1, the J call TRBJ2-5; tentative D call: TRBD2 (6 bases). The source is a girl aged 2 to 9 in good health. The source material was blood. CDR3 loop: CSVEEGGKTQYF. CDR3 sequence (DNA): TGCAGCGTTGAGGAGGGTGGGAAGACCCAGTACTTC.